This T cell receptor beta chain originates from a study of identical twins. MiXCR was run by TCRdb on the 5' RACE reads, yielding one entry per CDR3 protein. The sample holds hundreds of thousands of distinct CDR3 sequences, 15% to 20% seen once. The CDR3 is 15 amino acids. J lost 3 bases, V lost 6 bases, and 9 bases had no gene match. Germline values: CDR1 SGHVS, CDR2 FNYEAQ. Only a few counts were recorded for this clonotype. In addition, the sample was reused for a study of T cells expressing NK-cell markers.

The chain carries TRBV7-6 and TRBJ2-3; 7 nucleotides line up with TRBD2. The source of this sequence is a young woman in good health. The sample consisted of PBMCs. CDR3 region: CASRLRDYPTDTQYF. In nucleotides, the CDR3 is TGTGCCAGCAGACTCAGGGACTACCCAACAGATACGCAGTATTTT.